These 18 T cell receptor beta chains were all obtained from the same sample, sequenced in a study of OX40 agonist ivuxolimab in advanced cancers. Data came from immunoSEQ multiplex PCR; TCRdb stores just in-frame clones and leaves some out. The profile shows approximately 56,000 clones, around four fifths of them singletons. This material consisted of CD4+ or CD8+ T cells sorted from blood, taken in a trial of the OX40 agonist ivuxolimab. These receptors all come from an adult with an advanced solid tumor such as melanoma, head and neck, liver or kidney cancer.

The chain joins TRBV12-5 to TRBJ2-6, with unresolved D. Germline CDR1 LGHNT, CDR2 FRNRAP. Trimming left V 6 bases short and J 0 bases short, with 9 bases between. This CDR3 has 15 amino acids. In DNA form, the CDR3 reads TGTGCTAGTGGGCCTGGGAACTCTGGGGCCAACGTCCTGACTTTC. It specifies CASGPGNSGANVLTF.

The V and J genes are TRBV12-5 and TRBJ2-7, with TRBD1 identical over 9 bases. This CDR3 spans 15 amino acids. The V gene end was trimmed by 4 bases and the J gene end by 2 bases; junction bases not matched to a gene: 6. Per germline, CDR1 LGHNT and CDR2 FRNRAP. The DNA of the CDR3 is TGTGCTAGTGGTTCCCCTGGGACAGGGCCCTACGAGCAGTACTTC. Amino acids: CASGSPGTGPYEQYF.

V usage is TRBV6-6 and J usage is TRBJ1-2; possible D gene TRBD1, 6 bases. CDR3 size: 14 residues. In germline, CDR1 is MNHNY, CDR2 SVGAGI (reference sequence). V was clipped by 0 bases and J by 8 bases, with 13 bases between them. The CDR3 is CASSYSTQGKGYTF. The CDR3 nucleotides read TGTGCCAGCAGTTACTCGACACAGGGTAAAGGCTACACCTTC.

The CDR3 spells CASSLVTGGPTDTQYF. The DNA for the CDR3 is TGTGCCAGCAGCCTAGTCACGGGGGGGCCCACAGATACGCAGTATTTT. The chain is built from TRBV5-5 and TRBJ2-3; 8 positions agree with TRBD2. The V and J ends lost 4 bases and 2 bases, in that order; junction bases with no gene match: 9. The germline gives CDR1 SGHKS, CDR2 YYEKEE (reference sequence). There are 16 residues in the CDR3.

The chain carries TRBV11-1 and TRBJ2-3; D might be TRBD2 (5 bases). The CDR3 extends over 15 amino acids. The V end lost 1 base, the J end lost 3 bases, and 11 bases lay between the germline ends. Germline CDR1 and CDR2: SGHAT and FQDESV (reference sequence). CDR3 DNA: TGTGCCAGCAGCTTAGAGGAGAGGGCGACAGATACGCAGTATTTT. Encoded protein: CASSLEERATDTQYF.

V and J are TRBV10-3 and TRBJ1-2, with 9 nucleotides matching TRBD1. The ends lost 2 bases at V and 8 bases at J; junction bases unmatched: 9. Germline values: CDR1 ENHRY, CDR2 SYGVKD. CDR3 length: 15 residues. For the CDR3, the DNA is TGTGCCATCAGTGAGGCCGGACAGGGGCTATTAGGCTACACCTTC. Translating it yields CAISEAGQGLLGYTF.

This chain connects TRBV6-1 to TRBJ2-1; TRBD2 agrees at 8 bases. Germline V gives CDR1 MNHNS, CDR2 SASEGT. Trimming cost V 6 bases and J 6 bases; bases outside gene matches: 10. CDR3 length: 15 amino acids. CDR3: CASRGLGLWGNEQFF. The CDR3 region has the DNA TGTGCCAGCAGGGGACTAGGGCTCTGGGGCAATGAGCAGTTCTTC.

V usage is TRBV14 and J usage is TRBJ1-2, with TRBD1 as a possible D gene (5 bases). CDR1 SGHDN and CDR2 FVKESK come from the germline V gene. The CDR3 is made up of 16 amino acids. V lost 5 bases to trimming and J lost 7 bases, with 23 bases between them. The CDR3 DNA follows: TGTGCCAGCAGCGCGTCCCGGGACGGCCAGGCGTCTGGCTACACCTTC. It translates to CASSASRDGQASGYTF.

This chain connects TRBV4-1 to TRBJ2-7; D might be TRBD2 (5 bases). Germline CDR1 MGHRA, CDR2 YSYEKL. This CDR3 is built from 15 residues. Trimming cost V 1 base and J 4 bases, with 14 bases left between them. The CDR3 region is CASSQVPTGIYEQYF. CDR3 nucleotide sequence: TGCGCCAGCAGCCAAGTCCCTACGGGAATTTACGAGCAGTACTTC.

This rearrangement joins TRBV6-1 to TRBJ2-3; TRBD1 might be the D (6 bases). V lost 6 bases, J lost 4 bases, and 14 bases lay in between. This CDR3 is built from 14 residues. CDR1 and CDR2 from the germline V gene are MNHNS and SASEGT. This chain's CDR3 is CASRAQGDADTQYF. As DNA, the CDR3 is TGTGCCAGCAGGGCACAGGGTGACGCAGATACGCAGTATTTT.

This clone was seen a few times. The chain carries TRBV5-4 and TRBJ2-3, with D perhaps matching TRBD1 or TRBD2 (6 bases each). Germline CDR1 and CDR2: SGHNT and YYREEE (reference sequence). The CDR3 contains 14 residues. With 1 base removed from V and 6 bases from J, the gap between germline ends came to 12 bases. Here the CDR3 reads CASSLTRGRDTQYF. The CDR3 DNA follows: TGTGCCAGCAGCTTGACCCGGGGGCGGGATACGCAGTATTTT.

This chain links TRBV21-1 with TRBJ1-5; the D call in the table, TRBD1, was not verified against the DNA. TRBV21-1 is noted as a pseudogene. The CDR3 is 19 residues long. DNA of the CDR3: TGTGCCAGCAGCGCTGAAACGAGACAGGAGACACGGGGTAATCAGCCCCAGCATTTT. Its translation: CASSAETRQETRGNQPQHF.

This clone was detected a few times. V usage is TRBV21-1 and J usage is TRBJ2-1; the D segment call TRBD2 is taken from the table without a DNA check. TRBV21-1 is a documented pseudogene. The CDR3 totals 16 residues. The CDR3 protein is CASSKTSGDPGNEQFF. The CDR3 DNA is TGTGCCAGCAGCAAGACTAGCGGGGACCCTGGGAATGAGCAGTTCTTC.

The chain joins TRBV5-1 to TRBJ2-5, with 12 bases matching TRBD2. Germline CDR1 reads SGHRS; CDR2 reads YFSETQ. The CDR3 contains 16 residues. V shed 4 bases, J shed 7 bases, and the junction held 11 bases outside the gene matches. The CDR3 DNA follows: TGCGCCAGCAGCCCCAGGACTAGCGGGACCCAGGGGACCCAGTACTTC. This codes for CASSPRTSGTQGTQYF.

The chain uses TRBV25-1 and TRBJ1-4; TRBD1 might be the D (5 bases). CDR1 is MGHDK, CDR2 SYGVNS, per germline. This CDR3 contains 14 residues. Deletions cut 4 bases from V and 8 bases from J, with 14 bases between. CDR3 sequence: CASSGFGAREKLFF. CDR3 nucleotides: TGTGCCAGCAGTGGGTTTGGGGCAAGGGAAAAACTGTTTTTT.

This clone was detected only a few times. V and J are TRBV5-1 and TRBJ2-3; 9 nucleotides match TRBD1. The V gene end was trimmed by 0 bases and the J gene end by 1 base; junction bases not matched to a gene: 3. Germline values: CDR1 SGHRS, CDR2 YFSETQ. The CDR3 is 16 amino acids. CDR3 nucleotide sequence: TGCGCCAGCAGCTTGGGGACAGGGGTGGGCACAGATACGCAGTATTTT. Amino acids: CASSLGTGVGTDTQYF. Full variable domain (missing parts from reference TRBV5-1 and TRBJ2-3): KAGVTQTPRYLIKTRGQQVTLSCSPISGHRSVSWYQQTPGQGLQFLFEYFSETQRNKGNFPGRFSGRQFSNSRSEMNVSTLELGDSALYLCASSLGTGVGTDTQYFGPGTRLTVL.

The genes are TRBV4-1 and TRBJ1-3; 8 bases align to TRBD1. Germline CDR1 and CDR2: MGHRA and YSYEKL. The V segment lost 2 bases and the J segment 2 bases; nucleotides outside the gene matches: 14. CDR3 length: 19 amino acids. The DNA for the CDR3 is TGCGCCAGCAGCCAATCTGCGGACAGGGTTACAGGAACTGGAAACACCATATATTTT. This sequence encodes CASSQSADRVTGTGNTIYF.

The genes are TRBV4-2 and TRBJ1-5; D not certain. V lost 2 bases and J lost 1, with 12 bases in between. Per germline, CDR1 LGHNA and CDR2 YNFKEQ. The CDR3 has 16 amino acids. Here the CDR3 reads CASSQRSGRSNQPQHF. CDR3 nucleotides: TGTGCCAGCAGCCAAAGGTCGGGAAGGAGCAATCAGCCCCAGCATTTT.